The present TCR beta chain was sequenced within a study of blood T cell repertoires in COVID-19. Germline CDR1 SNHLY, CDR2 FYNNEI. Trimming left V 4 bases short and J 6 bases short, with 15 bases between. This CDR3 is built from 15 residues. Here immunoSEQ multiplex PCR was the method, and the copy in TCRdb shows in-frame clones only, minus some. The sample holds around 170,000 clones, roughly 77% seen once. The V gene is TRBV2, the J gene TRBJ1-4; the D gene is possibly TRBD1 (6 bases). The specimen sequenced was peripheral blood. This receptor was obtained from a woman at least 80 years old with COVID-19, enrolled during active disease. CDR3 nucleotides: TGTGCCAGCAGTGGGGACCCCTACAGGGATGAAAAACTGTTTTTT. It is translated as CASSGDPYRDEKLFF.